The clone carrying this T cell receptor (beta chain) was observed many times. The sample is drawn from a study of regulatory T cells in long-lasting Graves disease. Assembly of TCR beta libraries relied on iRepertoire HTBI primers together with Arm-PCR of CDR3 regions. One entry per CDR3 protein results from TCRdb running MiXCR on the multiplex PCR reads. The data hold 350,000 to 550,000 distinct CDR3 sequences, with about 16% observed a single time. Time point here: newly diagnosed GD, antithyroid drugs for less than 3 months. Construction of the TCR library relied on RNA isolated from PBMCs. Germline CDR1 and CDR2: DFQATT and SNEGSKA (reference sequence). The CDR3 is 17 residues long. V lost 1 base and J lost 3; bases outside the gene matches: 12. The same data also went into a second study, on T cells in Graves' hyperthyroidism and ophthalmopathy. That source notes: HTBI primers were the set used in a first-round RT-PCR of the TCR CDR3.

This rearrangement joins TRBV20-1 to TRBJ2-3; 8 positions match TRBD2. This TCR was recovered from a woman aged 25 to 45 with Graves disease. This specimen was peripheral blood mononuclear cells (PBMCs), taken at new diagnosis, from a patient treated with antithyroid drugs. In nucleotides, the CDR3 is TGCAGTGCTAGAGGAGATACTAGCGGCCCTTGGACAGATACGCAGTATTTT. It yields the protein CSARGDTSGPWTDTQYF.